This T cell receptor (beta chain) was observed in a study of blood T cell repertoires in COVID-19. The CDR3 is 12 amino acids. V was shortened by 7 bases and J by 1 base, with 7 bases between the two germline ends. Per the germline V gene, CDR1 is SNHLY and CDR2 is FYNNEI. Authors' processing steps: Reference gene primer amplification yielded estimated nucleated cell counts. Generated by immunoSEQ multiplex PCR, the TCRdb table keeps only in-frame clones and is missing some. Clone size and V and J calls were adopted from that table, with D and trimming inferred from the DNA. The data contain 310,000 or so clones, 86% of them singletons.

The sequencing input was peripheral blood. This receptor was obtained from a woman aged 45-65 years with acute or convalescent COVID-19. The chain recombines TRBV2 with TRBJ1-2; no clear D gene. CDR3 loop: CASIGVNYGYTF. The CDR3 coding sequence is TGTGCCAGCATCGGGGTTAACTATGGCTACACCTTC.